One sample yielded the 6 T cell receptor beta chains listed below, sequenced in a study of blood T cell repertoires in COVID-19. Produced via immunoSEQ multiplex PCR; TCRdb's table is partial and in-frame only. The profile shows around 40,000 clones, more than 80% of them singletons. Sequenced: peripheral blood. Every receptor here comes from a man between 60 and 75 years old with active COVID-19.

This sequence joins TRBV10-3 and TRBJ2-7, with 9 bases matching TRBD1. The CDR3 loop spans 15 amino acids. Germline CDR1 reads ENHRY; CDR2 reads SYGVKD. Germline trimming cut 4 bases from V and 2 bases from J; bases unmatched to any gene: 6. CDR3 in amino acids: CAISGPGQGTYEQYF. CDR3 bases: TGTGCCATCAGTGGACCGGGACAGGGAACCTACGAGCAGTACTTC.

J is TRBJ1-1 and V is TRBV7-8; D gene unclear. V lost 3 bases and J lost 6, with 11 bases in between. The CDR3 spans 13 residues. The germline V gene has CDR1 SGHVS and CDR2 FQNEAQ. CDR3 DNA: TGTGCCAGCAGCTTTACCACTTTGGCTGAAGCTTTCTTT. Amino acids: CASSFTTLAEAFF. The whole variable domain, remainder taken from reference TRBV7-8 and TRBJ1-1, is GAGVSQSPRYKVAKRGQDVALRCDPISGHVSLFWYQQALGQGPEFLTYFQNEAQLDKSGLPSDRFFAERPEGSVSTLKIQRTQQEDSAVYLCASSFTTLAEAFFGQGTRLTVV.

This clone occurred a few times. V gene TRBV4-2 combines with J gene TRBJ2-1; D may be TRBD1 (6 bases). Between the trimmed V and J ends, which lost 1 base and 8 bases, there was a span of 9 bases. This CDR3 is built from 13 residues. The germline gives CDR1 LGHNA, CDR2 YNFKEQ. The CDR3: CASSQGGRDEQFF. The CDR3 region has the DNA TGTGCCAGCAGCCAAGGGGGGCGGGATGAGCAGTTCTTC.

The chain links TRBV9 to TRBJ2-2; 14 bases map to TRBD2. The CDR3 loop spans 19 amino acids. Germline trimming cut 2 bases from V and 4 bases from J; bases unmatched to any gene: 10. Germline V CDR1 and CDR2: SGDLS, YYNGEE. This CDR3 reads CASSVPTSGRATATGELFF. Written as DNA, the CDR3 is TGTGCCAGCAGCGTCCCGACTAGCGGGAGGGCAACAGCCACCGGGGAGCTGTTTTTT.

A single count supports this clone. The chain joins TRBV7-9 to TRBJ2-5; 10 bases match TRBD2. Germline V gene lookup returns CDR1 SEHNR and CDR2 FQNEAQ (reference sequence). This CDR3 has 14 amino acids. After removal of 5 bases from V and 4 bases from J, the junction contained 4 bases not matched to a gene. Written as DNA, the CDR3 is TGTGCCAGCAGCAGCACTAGCGGGGTAGAGACCCAGTACTTC. Translated: CASSSTSGVETQYF.

The V and J genes are TRBV7-2 and TRBJ2-7, with TRBD1 as a possible D gene (5 bases). The CDR3 spans 13 residues. V lost 0 bases to trimming and J lost 4 bases, with 7 bases between them. Per the germline V gene, CDR1 is SGHTA and CDR2 is FQGNSA. The DNA for the CDR3 is TGTGCCAGCAGCTTAGCGGGGCCATACGAGCAGTACTTC. Translation: CASSLAGPYEQYF.